A single sample gave rise to the 8 T cell receptor beta chains below, sequenced in a study of cytomegalovirus exposure and HLA in healthy donors. Use of 60 Vbeta and 13 Jbeta primers characterized the PCR. The method was immunoSEQ multiplex PCR; TCRdb's version includes in-frame clones alone and lacks a portion of them. Its table lists 180,000 or so clones. Sequencing used PBMCs. All receptors come from a woman in her late teens or twenties in good health and CMV-seropositive.

The chain couples TRBV6-1 to TRBJ2-2; 7 bases fit TRBD1. The CDR3 spans 14 residues. The germline gives CDR1 MNHNS, CDR2 SASEGT. J lost 3 bases, V lost 5 bases, and 3 bases had no gene match. CDR3 DNA sequence: TGTGCCAGCAGTCGAGACAGGGACACCGGGGAGCTGTTTTTT. Protein: CASSRDRDTGELFF.

The chain uses TRBV7-2 and TRBJ2-7; 8 positions agree with TRBD2. The CDR3 is 14 amino acids. V was clipped by 2 bases and J by 6 bases; unmatched bases: 6. The germline CDR1 and CDR2 sequences are SGHTA and FQGNSA. The CDR3 sequence is CASSLRRGGREQYF. CDR3 DNA: TGTGCCAGCAGCTTACGTCGGGGGGGCCGCGAGCAGTACTTC.

V usage is TRBV15 and J usage is TRBJ1-1, with D unresolved. Trimming took off 0 bases at V and 0 bases at J, with 5 bases between the two ends. Germline-derived CDR1 and CDR2 are LNHNV and YYDKDF (reference sequence). The CDR3 is 14 residues long. CDR3: CATSRDLLNTEAFF. The DNA of the CDR3 is TGTGCCACCAGCAGAGACCTCCTGAACACTGAAGCTTTCTTT.

V is TRBV28 and J is TRBJ1-5, with 7 bases lining up with TRBD1. CDR1 and CDR2 from the germline V gene are MDHEN and SYDVKM. The CDR3 spans 13 residues. V was clipped by 6 bases and J by 6 bases; unmatched bases: 5. Written as DNA, the CDR3 is TGTGCCAGCAGGACTCCAGGGGGTCAGCCCCAGCATTTT. It translates to CASRTPGGQPQHF.

V and J are TRBV25-1 and TRBJ1-4; 7 positions agree with TRBD1. Per germline, CDR1 MGHDK and CDR2 SYGVNS. The CDR3 contains 15 residues. V shed 4 bases and J 3 bases; nucleotides not matched to a gene: 5. In nucleotides, the CDR3 is TGTGCCAGCAGTGCCCGACAGGGTTCTAATGAAAAACTGTTTTTT. Amino acids: CASSARQGSNEKLFF.

The gene calls are TRBV9 and TRBJ2-1, with D possibly being TRBD2 (6 bases). The CDR3 contains 16 residues. Germline lookup yields CDR1 SGDLS and CDR2 YYNGEE. The V and J ends lost 4 bases and 0 bases respectively, with 14 bases between them. This CDR3 is CASSPGTGSSYNEQFF. The CDR3, as DNA: TGTGCCAGCAGCCCGGGGACCGGGAGCTCCTACAATGAGCAGTTCTTC.

The rearrangement uses TRBV13 and TRBJ1-5, with D possibly matching TRBD1 (6 bases). This CDR3 contains 13 residues. V shed 5 bases and J shed 7 bases, with 12 bases lying between them. Germline V gene data show CDR1 as PRHDT and CDR2 as FYEKMQ (reference sequence). CDR3 residues: CASSPTGQQPQHF. In nucleotides, the CDR3 is TGTGCCAGCAGCCCTACAGGGCAACAGCCCCAGCATTTT.

This chain joins TRBV12-5 and TRBJ1-5; no clear D gene. The CDR3 consists of 16 residues. V gave up 1 base and J gave up 1 base, with 11 bases separating them. Germline V gene lookup returns CDR1 LGHNT and CDR2 FRNRAP. The CDR3, as DNA: TGTGCTAGTGGTTTGGGCGGTGAGGGAAGCAATCAGCCCCAGCATTTT. As protein: CASGLGGEGSNQPQHF.